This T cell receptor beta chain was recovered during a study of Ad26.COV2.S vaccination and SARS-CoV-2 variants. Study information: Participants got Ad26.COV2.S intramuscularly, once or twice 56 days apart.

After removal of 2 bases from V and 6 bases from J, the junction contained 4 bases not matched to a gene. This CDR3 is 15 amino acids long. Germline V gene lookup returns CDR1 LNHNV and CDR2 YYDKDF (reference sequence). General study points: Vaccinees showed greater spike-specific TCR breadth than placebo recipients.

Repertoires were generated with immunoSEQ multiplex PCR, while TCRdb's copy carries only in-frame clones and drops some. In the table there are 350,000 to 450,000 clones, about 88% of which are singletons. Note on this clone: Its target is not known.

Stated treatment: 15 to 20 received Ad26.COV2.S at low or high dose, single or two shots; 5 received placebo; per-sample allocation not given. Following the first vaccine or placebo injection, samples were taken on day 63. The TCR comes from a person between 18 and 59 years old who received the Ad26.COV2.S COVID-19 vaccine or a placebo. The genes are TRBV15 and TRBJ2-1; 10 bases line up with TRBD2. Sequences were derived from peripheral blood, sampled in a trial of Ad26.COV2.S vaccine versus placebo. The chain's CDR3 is CATSRTSGTANEQFF. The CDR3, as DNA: TGTGCCACCAGCAGAACTAGCGGGACCGCCAATGAGCAGTTCTTC. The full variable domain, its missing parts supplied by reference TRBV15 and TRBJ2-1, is DAMVIQNPRYQVTQFGKPVTLSCSQTLNHNVMYWYQQKSSQAPKLLFHYYDKDFNNEADTPDNFQSRRPNTSFCFLDIRSPGLGDTAMYLCATSRTSGTANEQFFGPGTRLTVL.